These T cell receptor beta chains were read from a single sample in a study of blood T cell repertoires in COVID-19. Clones were sequenced by immunoSEQ multiplex PCR, and TCRdb holds only the in-frame ones, with some missing. The repertoire includes approximately 200,000 clones, about 90% of them detected once, and roughly 2.5% sits in the top ten. The sample taken for sequencing was peripheral blood. These receptors were collected from a man younger than 45 with COVID-19, enrolled during active disease. CDR3s include the opening cysteine and the closing phenylalanine or tryptophan. A D gene is named only where the DNA matches it firmly. Size is stated for part of the rows, as once, few or many counts, or as a class when the clone is expanded.

j_gene,d_gene,v_gene,abundance,CDR3nt,CDR3aa
TRBJ1-5,TRBD1,TRBV4-1,.,TGCGCCAGCAGCCAAGAAGGACAGGGGTTAGCTCAGCCCCAGCATTTT,CASSQEGQGLAQPQHF
TRBJ2-7,TRBD1,TRBV11-3,once,TGTGCCAGCAGCTTACGTCTGACAGGGGTTGGTTACGAGCAGTACTTC,CASSLRLTGVGYEQYF
TRBJ2-7,.,TRBV29-1,.,TGCAGCGTCGGGGGTAGGGACAGCAGCTCCTACGAGCAGTACTTC,CSVGGRDSSSYEQYF
TRBJ1-2,TRBD1,TRBV19,.,TGTGCCAGTAGCCCCGGACAGGGGGTGCACTATGGCTACACCTTC,CASSPGQGVHYGYTF
TRBJ2-2,TRBD2,TRBV19,.,TGTGCCAGTATGGGGCGGGAGTGGGCCGGGGAGCTGTTTTTT,CASMGREWAGELFF
TRBJ1-4,.,TRBV2,.,TGTGCCAGCAAAGTCTCTTCGCAGGCTAATGAAAAACTGTTTTTT,CASKVSSQANEKLFF
TRBJ2-7,TRBD2,TRBV7-2,.,TGTGCCAGCAGTCTAGGGGCGGGAGGGCACCCCTACGAGCAGTACTTC,CASSLGAGGHPYEQYF
TRBJ1-5,.,TRBV19,.,TGTGCCAGTAGTATTGGGGGGGCCCTCAATCAGCCCCAGCATTTT,CASSIGGALNQPQHF
TRBJ2-5,.,TRBV4-1,.,TGCGCCAGCAGCCAAGAGGCGGAGGAGACCCAGTACTTC,CASSQEAEETQYF
TRBJ1-4,.,TRBV2,.,TGTGCCAGCAGTCACAGGAGCCCTAATGAAAAACTGTTTTTT,CASSHRSPNEKLFF
TRBJ2-2,TRBD2,TRBV9,once,TGTGCCAGCAGCCCCCGGGGGGGGGCCGGGGAGCTGCTTTTT,CASSPRGGAGELLF
TRBJ1-3,.,TRBV7-2,.,TGTGCCAGCAGCTTAGCCGGTCACTTTAGTCGCTCTGGAAACACCATATATTTT,CASSLAGHFSRSGNTIYF
TRBJ2-7,.,TRBV2,.,TGTGCCAGCGAACAGGGCACTGGTTACGAGCAGTACTTC,CASEQGTGYEQYF
TRBJ1-2,.,TRBV6-2/TRBV6-3,.,TGTGCCAGCAGCATCGGACATCAAGGCTACACCTTC,CASSIGHQGYTF
TRBJ2-3,TRBD2,TRBV11-2,.,TGTGCCAGCAGCCGGACTAGCGGGGGGTTGAGCACAGATACGCAGTATTTT,CASSRTSGGLSTDTQYF
TRBJ1-6,TRBD1,TRBV6-2/TRBV6-3,.,TGTGCCAGCAGTTACCAGGGGGCAAAGAATTCACCCCTCCACTTT,CASSYQGAKNSPLHF
TRBJ1-2,.,TRBV7-9,few,TGTGCCAGCAGCCCCGTAAGGGACATTGGTGGCTACACCTTC,CASSPVRDIGGYTF
TRBJ1-1,TRBD1,TRBV4-3,.,TGCGCCAGCAGCCTTTCAGGGGGCACTGAAGCTTTCTTT,CASSLSGGTEAFF
TRBJ2-3,TRBD2,TRBV4-2,once,TGTGCCAGCAGCCAAGACCCCCGGACTAGCGGGAGGTGGGGGGGCACAGATACGCAGTATTTT,CASSQDPRTSGRWGGTDTQYF
TRBJ2-7,.,TRBV18,once,TGTGCCAGCTCGCCCGGTCCCGGGACTGCGACCTACGAGCAGTACTTC,CASSPGPGTATYEQYF
TRBJ2-2,TRBD1,TRBV10-3,.,TGTGCCATCAGTGACCCCGAAAGGGGACAGGTATCGTCCGGGGAGCTGTTTTTT,CAISDPERGQVSSGELFF
TRBJ2-1,.,TRBV7-3,.,TGTGCCAGCAGCTTAAATCAGGGGCCCTCGGAGCAGTTCTTC,CASSLNQGPSEQFF
TRBJ1-3,TRBD1,TRBV28,.,TGTGCCAGCAGTTGGGGAACAGGGGCTGGAAACACCATATATTTT,CASSWGTGAGNTIYF
TRBJ1-4,TRBD1,TRBV5-5,.,TGTGCCAGCAGCTCTACAGGGGGGTTTGAAAAACTGTTTTTT,CASSSTGGFEKLFF
TRBJ1-5,.,TRBV30,once,TGTGCCTGGAGTGCCGGACAGTTAGGAAATCAGCCCCAGCATTTT,CAWSAGQLGNQPQHF
TRBJ2-7,TRBD2,TRBV9,.,TGTGCCAGCAGCCCCCCTAGCGGGAGGGCCTACGAGCAGTACTTC,CASSPPSGRAYEQYF
TRBJ2-7,TRBD1,TRBV2,.,TGTGCCAGCATCTCGGACAGGATATCCTACGAGCAGTACTTC,CASISDRISYEQYF
TRBJ2-1,.,TRBV18,.,TGTGCCAGCTCACCACCGTGGACTTATATCTACAATGAGCAGTTCTTC,CASSPPWTYIYNEQFF
TRBJ1-5,.,TRBV7-2,.,TGTGCCAGCAGCTCGACAAACTTCAATCAGCCCCAGCATTTT,CASSSTNFNQPQHF
TRBJ1-2,TRBD1,TRBV24-1,.,TGTGCCACCAGTGATCCCATCCGGGACAGTACGGGCTACACCTTC,CATSDPIRDSTGYTF
TRBJ1-1,.,TRBV4-1,.,TGCGCCAGCAGCCATGGGGCGATCATGAACACTGAAGCTTTCTTT,CASSHGAIMNTEAFF
TRBJ1-2,TRBD1,TRBV9,.,TGTGCCAGCAGCGTTCAGGGGGCTGGCTATGGCTACACCTTC,CASSVQGAGYGYTF